A single sample gave rise to the 2 T cell receptor beta chains below, sequenced in a study of blood T cell repertoires in COVID-19. Sequenced by immunoSEQ multiplex PCR; TCRdb stores in-frame clones only, minus some. Of about 130,000 clones in the sample, roughly 88% were seen once. Sequenced: peripheral blood. The receptors here all came from an elderly woman with acute or convalescent COVID-19.

This clone was seen a few times. This chain connects TRBV14 to TRBJ2-7, with a tentative D call TRBD2 (6 bases). Germline lookup yields CDR1 SGHDN and CDR2 FVKESK. This CDR3 is built from 16 residues. Trimming took 1 base from V and 3 from J, leaving 16 bases between them. CDR3: CASSQGAQTRNYEQYF. CDR3 nucleotide sequence: TGTGCCAGCAGCCAAGGGGCCCAGACTAGAAACTACGAGCAGTACTTC.

The chain links TRBV12-5 to TRBJ2-1, with D hard to call. V lost 7 bases and J lost 6, with 13 bases in between. Germline CDR1 reads LGHNT; CDR2 reads FRNRAP. The CDR3 has 13 amino acids. This CDR3 reads CASAPGGFNEQFF. In DNA, the CDR3 is TGTGCTAGTGCCCCGGGTGGTTTCAATGAGCAGTTCTTC.